The 4 T cell receptor beta chains reported below all come from one sample, sequenced in a study of T cell changes during pregnancy in multiple sclerosis. This table comes from immunoSEQ multiplex PCR, and its TCRdb copy is limited to in-frame clones, with some not included. The data show tens of thousands of clones, with roughly 88% seen just once and approximately 1.4% held by the top ten. Sequences were derived from peripheral blood, sampled in the first trimester of pregnancy. These receptors originate from a female donor in good health, enrolled as a control in a pregnancy study.

The CDR3 loop is CASSRQTGGNAEQYF. CDR3 bases: TGTGCCAGCAGCCGCCAGACAGGGGGCAACGCCGAGCAGTACTTC. J is TRBJ2-7 and V is TRBV7-2; 10 bases agree with TRBD1. With V trimmed by 5 bases and J by 6 bases, 10 bases remained unmatched. In germline, CDR1 is SGHTA, CDR2 FQGNSA. This CDR3 is built from 15 residues.

The chain links TRBV5-1 to TRBJ2-7, with D possibly TRBD2 on 6 matching bases. CDR1 is SGHRS, CDR2 YFSETQ, per germline. The CDR3 sequence is 15 residues long. V was shortened by 3 bases and J by 1 base, with 14 bases between the two germline ends. CDR3 residues: CASSWDGGMSYEQYF. Written as DNA, the CDR3 is TGCGCCAGCAGCTGGGATGGGGGGATGTCCTACGAGCAGTACTTC.

This clone was counted once. The rearrangement uses TRBV19 and TRBJ1-2; 8 positions agree with TRBD1. The germline CDR1 and CDR2 sequences are LNHDA and SQIVND (reference sequence). CDR3 length equals 13 residues. V gave up 8 bases and J gave up 3 bases; unmatched junction bases: 5. The CDR3 DNA sequence: TGTGCCAGTTTGGGACAGGACTACTATGGCTACACCTTC. It yields the protein CASLGQDYYGYTF.

The rearrangement uses TRBV5-1 and TRBJ2-5, with D uncertain. Trimming removed 0 bases from V and 0 bases from J, with 15 bases in between. The CDR3 sequence is 17 residues long. Germline loops: CDR1 SGHRS, CDR2 YFSETQ. The CDR3 DNA follows: TGCGCCAGCAGCTTGGGCCAAGGTCCGAGGTACCAAGAGACCCAGTACTTC. It specifies CASSLGQGPRYQETQYF.